This T cell receptor beta chain originates from a study of cytomegalovirus exposure and HLA in healthy donors. Germline CDR1 is KGHSH and CDR2 is LQKENI. With 3 bases clipped from V and 0 bases from J, the junction kept 2 bases outside the gene matches. The CDR3 sequence is 16 residues long. The data were produced by immunoSEQ multiplex PCR, yet TCRdb's version contains in-frame clones alone and is incomplete. The sample gives under 50,000 clones, 94% of which show up once; around 8% is in the top ten. Sequencing was carried out using PBMCs. This clonotype was sampled from a woman aged 18 to 35 in good health and CMV-seropositive. V and J are TRBV18 and TRBJ2-3, with 11 nucleotides matching TRBD2. The CDR3 DNA sequence: TGTGCCAGCTCACCGGGACTAGCGGAAAGCACAGATACGCAGTATTTT. Protein sequence: CASSPGLAESTDTQYF.